The rows below give T cell receptor beta chains drawn from one sample of a study of blood T cell repertoires in COVID-19. Assay used: immunoSEQ multiplex PCR; TCRdb lists only in-frame clones, some missing. The repertoire holds a few hundred thousand clones, 65% to 90% seen once, with less than 5% in the top ten. Sequences were obtained from PBMCs or T cells enriched from blood (not recorded which). Source of these receptors: a woman aged 40 to 50 with acute COVID-19. The CDR3 runs from the conserved cysteine through the conserved F or W. The order of the fields is clone size, V gene, CDR3 protein. The size entry is marked missing in some rows and otherwise reads once, few, many or a size class.

>once|TRBV2
CASSEEPGQGFSPLHF
>NA|TRBV6-1
CASSDSGVTSGVF
>NA|TRBV14
CASSLTAGGVNEQFF
>NA|TRBV7-9
CASSRQYEQYF
>NA|TRBV4-2
CASSQLEGTGAEQYF
>NA|TRBV6-4
CASSPTSGRDTGELFF
>NA|TRBV11-3
CASSSPGLAGGFYANEQFF
>NA|TRBV29-1
CSVALTGERGNTIYF
>NA|TRBV5-1
CASSLLTAGGGTDTQYF
>NA|TRBV11-2
CASSLIFEPSLIRETQYF
>NA|TRBV7-8
CASSLLGARSGNTIYF
>NA|TRBV29-1
CSVAGGTSEQYF
>NA|TRBV7-2
CASSLDFGSGELFF